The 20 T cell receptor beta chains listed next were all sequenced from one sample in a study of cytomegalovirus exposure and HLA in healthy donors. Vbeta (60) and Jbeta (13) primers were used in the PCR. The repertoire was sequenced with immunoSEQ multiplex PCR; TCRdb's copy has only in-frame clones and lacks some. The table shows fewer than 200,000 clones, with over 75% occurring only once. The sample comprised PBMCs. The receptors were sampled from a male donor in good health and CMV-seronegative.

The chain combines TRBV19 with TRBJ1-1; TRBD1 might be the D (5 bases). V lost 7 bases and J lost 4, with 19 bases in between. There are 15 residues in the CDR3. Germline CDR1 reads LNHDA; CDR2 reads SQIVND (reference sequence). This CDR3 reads CASTSIVGGPTEAFF. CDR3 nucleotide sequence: TGTGCCAGTACTTCGATTGTGGGGGGACCCACTGAAGCTTTCTTT.

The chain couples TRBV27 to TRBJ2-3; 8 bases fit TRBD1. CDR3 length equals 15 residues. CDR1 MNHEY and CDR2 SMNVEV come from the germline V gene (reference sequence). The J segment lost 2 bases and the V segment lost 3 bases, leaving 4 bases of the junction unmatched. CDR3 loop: CASSFQGASTDTQYF. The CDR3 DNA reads TGTGCCAGCAGTTTTCAGGGGGCGTCCACAGATACGCAGTATTTT.

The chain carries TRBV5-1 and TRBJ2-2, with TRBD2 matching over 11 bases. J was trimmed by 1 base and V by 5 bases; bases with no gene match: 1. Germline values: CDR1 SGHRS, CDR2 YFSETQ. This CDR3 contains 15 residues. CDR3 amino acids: CASRGLAGNTGELFF. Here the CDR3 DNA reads TGCGCCAGCAGAGGACTAGCGGGGAACACCGGGGAGCTGTTTTTT.

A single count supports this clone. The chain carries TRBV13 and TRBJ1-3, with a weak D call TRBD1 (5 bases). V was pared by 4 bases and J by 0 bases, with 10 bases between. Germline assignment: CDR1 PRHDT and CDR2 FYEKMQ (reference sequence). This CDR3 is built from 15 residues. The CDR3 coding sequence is TGTGCCAGCAGCTGGGGCGGCGGCTCTGGAAACACCATATATTTT. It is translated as CASSWGGGSGNTIYF. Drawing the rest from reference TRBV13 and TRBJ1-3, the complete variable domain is AAGVIQSPRHLIKEKRETATLKCYPIPRHDTVYWYQQGPGQDPQFLISFYEKMQSDKGSIPDRFSAQQFSDYHSELNMSSLELGDSALYFCASSWGGGSGNTIYFGEGSWLTVV.

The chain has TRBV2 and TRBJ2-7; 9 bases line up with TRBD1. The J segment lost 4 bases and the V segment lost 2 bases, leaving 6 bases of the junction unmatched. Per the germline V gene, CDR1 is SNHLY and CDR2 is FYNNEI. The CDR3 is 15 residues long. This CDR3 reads CASSELGQGLYEQYF. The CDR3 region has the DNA TGTGCCAGCAGTGAACTGGGACAGGGATTATACGAGCAGTACTTC.

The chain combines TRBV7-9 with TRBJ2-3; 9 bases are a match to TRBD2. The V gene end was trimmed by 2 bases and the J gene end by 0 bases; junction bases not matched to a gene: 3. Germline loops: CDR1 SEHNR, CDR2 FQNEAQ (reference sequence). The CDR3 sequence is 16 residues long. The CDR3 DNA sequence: TGTGCCAGCAGCTTATATAGCGGGGGAAGCACAGATACGCAGTATTTT. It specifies CASSLYSGGSTDTQYF.

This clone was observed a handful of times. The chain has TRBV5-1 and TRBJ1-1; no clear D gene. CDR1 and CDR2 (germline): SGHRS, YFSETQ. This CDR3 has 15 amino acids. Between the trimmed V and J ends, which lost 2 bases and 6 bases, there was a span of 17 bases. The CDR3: CASSFWASRTAEAFF. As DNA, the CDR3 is TGCGCCAGCAGCTTCTGGGCCTCCAGGACTGCTGAAGCTTTCTTT.

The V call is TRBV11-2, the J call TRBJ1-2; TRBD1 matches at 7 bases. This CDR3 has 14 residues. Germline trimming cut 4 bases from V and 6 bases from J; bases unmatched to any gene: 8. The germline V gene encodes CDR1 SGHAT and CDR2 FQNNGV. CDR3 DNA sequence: TGTGCCAGCAGCTCGGTCACAGGGGCCCATGGCTACACCTTC. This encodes CASSSVTGAHGYTF.

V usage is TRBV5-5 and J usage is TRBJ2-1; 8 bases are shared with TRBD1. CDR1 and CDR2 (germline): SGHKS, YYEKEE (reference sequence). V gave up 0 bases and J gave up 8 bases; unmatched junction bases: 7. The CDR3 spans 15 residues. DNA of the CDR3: TGTGCCAGCAGCTTGGCTCCCGGACAGGGTTATGAGCAGTTCTTC. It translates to CASSLAPGQGYEQFF.

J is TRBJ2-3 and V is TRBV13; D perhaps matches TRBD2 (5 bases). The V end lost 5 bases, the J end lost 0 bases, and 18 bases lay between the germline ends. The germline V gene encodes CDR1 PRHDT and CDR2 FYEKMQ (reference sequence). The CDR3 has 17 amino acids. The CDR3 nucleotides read TGTGCCAGCAGCGTGACCCCTACTAGACTAAGCACAGATACGCAGTATTTT. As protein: CASSVTPTRLSTDTQYF.

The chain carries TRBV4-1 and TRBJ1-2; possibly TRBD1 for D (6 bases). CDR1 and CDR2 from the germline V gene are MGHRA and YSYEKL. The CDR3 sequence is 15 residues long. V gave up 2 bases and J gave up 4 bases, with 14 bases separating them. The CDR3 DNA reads TGCGCCAGCAGCCAACTATACAGGGCCCGCTATGGCTACACCTTC. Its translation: CASSQLYRARYGYTF.

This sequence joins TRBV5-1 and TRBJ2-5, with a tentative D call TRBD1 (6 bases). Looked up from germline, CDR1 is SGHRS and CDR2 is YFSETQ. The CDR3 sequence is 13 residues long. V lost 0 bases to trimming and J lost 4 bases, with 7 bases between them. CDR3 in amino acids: CASSLEGGETQYF. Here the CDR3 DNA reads TGCGCCAGCAGCTTGGAAGGGGGAGAGACCCAGTACTTC.

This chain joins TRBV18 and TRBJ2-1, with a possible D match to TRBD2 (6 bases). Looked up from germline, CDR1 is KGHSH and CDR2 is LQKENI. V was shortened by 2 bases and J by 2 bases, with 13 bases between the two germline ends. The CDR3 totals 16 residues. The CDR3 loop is CASSPISGVTYNEQFF. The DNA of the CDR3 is TGTGCCAGCTCACCAATCTCGGGGGTCACCTACAATGAGCAGTTCTTC.

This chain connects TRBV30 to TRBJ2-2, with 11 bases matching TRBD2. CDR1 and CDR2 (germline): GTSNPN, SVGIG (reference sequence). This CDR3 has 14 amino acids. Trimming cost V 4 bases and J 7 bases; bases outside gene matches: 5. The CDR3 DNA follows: TGTGCCTGGAAAAAAGGACTAGCGGGCGGGGAGCTGTTTTTT. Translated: CAWKKGLAGGELFF.

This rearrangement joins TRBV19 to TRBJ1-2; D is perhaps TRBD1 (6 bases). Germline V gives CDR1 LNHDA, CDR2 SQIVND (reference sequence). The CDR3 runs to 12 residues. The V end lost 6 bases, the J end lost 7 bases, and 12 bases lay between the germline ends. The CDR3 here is CASSTGPSGYTF. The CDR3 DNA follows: TGTGCCAGTAGCACAGGGCCCTCTGGCTACACCTTC. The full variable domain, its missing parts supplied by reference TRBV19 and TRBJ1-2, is DGGITQSPKYLFRKEGQNVTLSCEQNLNHDAMYWYRQDPGQGLRLIYYSQIVNDFQKGDIAEGYSVSREKKESFPLTVTSAQKNPTAFYLCASSTGPSGYTFGSGTRLTVV.

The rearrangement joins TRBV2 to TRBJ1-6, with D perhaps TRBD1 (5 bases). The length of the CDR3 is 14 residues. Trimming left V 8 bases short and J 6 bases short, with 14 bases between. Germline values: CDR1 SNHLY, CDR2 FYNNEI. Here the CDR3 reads CASEGLFLNSPLHF. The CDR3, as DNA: TGTGCCAGCGAGGGACTGTTCCTTAATTCACCCCTCCACTTT.

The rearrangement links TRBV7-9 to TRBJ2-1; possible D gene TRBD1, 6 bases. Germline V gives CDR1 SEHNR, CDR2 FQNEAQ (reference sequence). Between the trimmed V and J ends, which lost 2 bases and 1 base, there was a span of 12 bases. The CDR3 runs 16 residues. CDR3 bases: TGTGCCAGCAGCTTACTCCGGGACATATCCTACAATGAGCAGTTCTTC. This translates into CASSLLRDISYNEQFF.

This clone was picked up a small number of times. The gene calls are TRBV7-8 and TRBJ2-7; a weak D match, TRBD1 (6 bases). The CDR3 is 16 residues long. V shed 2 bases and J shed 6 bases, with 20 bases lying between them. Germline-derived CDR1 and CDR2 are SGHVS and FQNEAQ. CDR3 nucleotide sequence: TGTGCCAGCAGCTTACGAGGACCAGTGGACAGCCTCGAGCAGTACTTC. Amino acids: CASSLRGPVDSLEQYF.

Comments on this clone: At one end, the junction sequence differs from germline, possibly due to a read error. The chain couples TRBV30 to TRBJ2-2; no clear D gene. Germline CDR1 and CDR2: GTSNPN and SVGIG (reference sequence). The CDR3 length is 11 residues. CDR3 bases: TGTGCCTGGAGCGACCCCGACACCCTACTTTTT. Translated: CAWSDPDTLLF.

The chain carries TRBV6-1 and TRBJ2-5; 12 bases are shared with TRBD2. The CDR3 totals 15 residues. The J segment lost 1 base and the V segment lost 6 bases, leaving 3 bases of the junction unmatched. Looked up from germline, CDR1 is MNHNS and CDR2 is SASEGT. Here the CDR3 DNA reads TGTGCCAGCAGGGGGACTAGCGGGCGCCAAGAGACCCAGTACTTC. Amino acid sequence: CASRGTSGRQETQYF.